This T cell receptor (beta chain) was captured in a study of beta chain features in type 1 diabetes (dated by TCRdb to the late 2010s). For the study in its entirety: Mean age, gender distribution, total cell number and subset yield did not differ between patients and healthy donors. A total of over 90,000,000 sorted cells were examined across all samples, and a strong correlation was observed between cell number per subset and RNA yield. In the study, TCRB repertoires of sorted circulating CD4+ T cell subsets from recently diagnosed type 1 diabetes patients were compared with those of matched healthy donors. Regulatory and stem cell-like memory subsets were isolated from only 8 patients and roughly 8 healthy donors, whereas naive and central memory subsets came from all 28 donors.

On this clone: Its cognate antigen has yet to be identified. It has no much larger one-base neighbor in the sample; base qualities were not kept.

The paper's findings and limits, for the study overall: Patients with type 1 diabetes made fewer insertions and deleted more nucleotides at VDJ recombination sites, implying thymic rearrangement abnormalities. Shorter templates might be favored by PCR, yet because patient and control samples were amplified and corrected together, any such skew would affect both groups equally. Because cDNA was sequenced instead of genomic DNA, activated cells with high expression could be over-represented, although the groups did not differ in activation or CD3 levels. In all four CD4+ subsets, TCRB CDR3 length was moderately but significantly shorter in type 1 diabetes patients. Naive, central memory and regulatory TCRB repertoires appeared more similar among patients than among healthy donors. Because small numbers of individuals were included in the HLA sub-analyses, any influence of HLA type on TCRB rearrangement was left unresolved.

The entire isolated RNA was reverse transcribed using the High Capacity cDNA Reverse Transcription Kit, and thus expressed TCRB transcripts were sequenced. Naive, central memory and regulatory T cell samples underwent deep immunoSEQ sequencing, averaging around 3.7 million total reads per sample. Sorted cells were lysed in RLT buffer, and RNA was extracted using DNase-treated RNeasy Micro or Mini kits according to cell number. Each cell subset was processed separately to prevent cross-contamination, with patient and healthy donor samples processed together. The immunoSEQ multiplex PCR was used to amplify TCRB sequences from cDNA, yielding 87-bp fragments that span the CDR3 region. The amplicons were sequenced using the Illumina HiSeq platform. On the study's bioinformatics: PCR bias was computationally corrected using synthetic template baselines, reads within Hamming distance 2 were collapsed, and singletons that could not be merged were discarded. Reads were aligned against IMGT to assign V, D and J genes, CDR3 length and insertions or deletions at six rearrangement sites. Clonotype counts were normalized to sorted cell number within each subset before computing true diversity and Gini coefficients with the tcR R package. The overlap coefficient, calculated on TCRB nucleotide sequences, was used to measure repertoire sharing. Out-of-frame TCRB sequences from naive cells were analyzed as a proxy for the pre-selection repertoire. TCRdb provides this immuneACCESS table in a form limited to in-frame rearrangements. Some clones are lacking; in checked studies, under half of them reflect an unresolved V gene, and why the rest are absent is not known. V and J calls and clone size are copied from that table; D and trimming were computed from the DNA. The sample has 600,000 to 700,000 clones on record, over 10% of them singletons. The ten largest clones represent 0.09% to 0.15% of the sample.

Each donor gave one peripheral blood draw, averaging about 120 mL, which was collected into heparinised tubes. Naive, central memory, regulatory and stem cell-like memory CD4+ T cells were sorted on a BD FACSAria II using a panel including CD45RO, CCR7, CD25, CD127, CD95 and CD27. Every sorted population had a purity above 98%. PBMCs were separated immediately by Lymphoprep density gradient centrifugation and were stained directly, without being cultured. So that batch effects would be minimized, each experiment stained and sorted samples in pairs, pairing one healthy donor with one patient. V loses 0 bases of germline sequence and J loses 7 bases, and the interval between the two ends is 4 bases. The CDR3 spans 11 residues, from the cysteine through the phenylalanine. Only CDR3 DNA remains: 33 bases, in frame from the first base. As encoded in the germline V gene, CDR1 is MNHEY while CDR2 is SVGAGI.

What was sequenced was naive CD4+ T cells from blood. The sample's cell subset or site label is to be understood as: true naive CD4+ T cells. The TCR was taken from a man between 25 and 39 years old with type 1 diabetes. The rearrangement joined TRBV6-5 to TRBJ2-7; the D segment cannot be called with confidence. The CDR3 in this case is CASSYSREQYF. The sequence in DNA is TGTGCCAGCAGTTACTCGCGAGAGCAGTACTTC.